The present entry profiles one T cell receptor beta chain with its context. These data are taken from a study of cytomegalovirus exposure and HLA in healthy donors. CDR1 SGDLS and CDR2 YYNGEE come from the germline V gene. The CDR3 runs to 16 residues. V shed 0 bases and J shed 4 bases, with 14 bases lying between them. Sequenced by immunoSEQ multiplex PCR; TCRdb stores in-frame clones only, minus some. Of roughly 120,000 clones in the sample, around 87% were seen once. This clonotype originated in a woman in her 30s in good health and CMV-seropositive. J is TRBJ2-1 and V is TRBV9; possibly TRBD2 for D (6 bases). What was sequenced was PBMCs. CDR3 loop: CASSVDPGTLYNEQFF. The CDR3, as DNA: TGTGCCAGCAGCGTAGATCCCGGGACTTTATACAATGAGCAGTTCTTC.